This is a list of T cell receptor beta chains from one sample in a study of T-cell reconstitution after alpha-beta-depleted transplantation in children. In TCRdb, the PCR reads were re-called with MiXCR into one record per CDR3 protein. The sample holds about a million distinct CDR3 sequences; around 30% are singletons and the top ten take about 28%. This material consisted of PBMCs, mostly from graft donor cells, taken 360 days after TCRalphabeta/CD19-depleted stem cell transplant. These receptors originate from a boy in the first two years of life who had a stem cell transplant for SCID, so the T cells may come from the graft donor. Each CDR3 is given with its conserved first and last residue. The D gene is left open where the match is weak. Clone sizes are given selectively: once, few, many, or a class where the clone is expanded.

J	V	size	length	D	CDR3	DNA
TRBJ2-5	TRBV7-9	-	16	TRBD1	CASSHGDRISQETQYF	TGTGCCAGCAGCCACGGGGACAGGATTTCCCAAGAGACCCAGTACTTC
TRBJ1-2	TRBV28	few	17	TRBD1	CASSSATSGTGAYGYTF	TGTGCCAGCAGTTCCGCGACATCCGGGACAGGGGCCTATGGCTACACCTTC
TRBJ2-3	TRBV20-1	many	11	-	CSARATDTQYF	TGCAGTGCTAGAGCGACTGATACGCAGTATTTT
TRBJ2-2	TRBV29-1	-	12	-	CSVVRMPGELFF	TGCAGCGTTGTACGGATGCCCGGGGAGCTGTTTTTT
TRBJ1-1	TRBV4-1	few	16	-	CASSQDPGGGYTEAFF	TGCGCCAGCAGCCAAGATCCCGGGGGTGGCTACACTGAAGCTTTCTTT
TRBJ2-7	TRBV28	-	13	-	CASASDVGYEQYF	TGTGCCAGCGCTTCGGACGTGGGATACGAGCAGTACTTC
TRBJ2-3	TRBV29-1	few	14	-	CSVEETDLTDTQYF	TGCAGCGTTGAAGAGACAGATCTTACAGATACGCAGTATTTT
TRBJ1-2	TRBV9	few	14	-	CASSVTSGTYGYTF	TGTGCCAGCAGCGTTACGTCGGGGACCTATGGCTACACCTTC
TRBJ1-1	TRBV20-1	-	16	-	CSARRLISGGPETAFF	TGCAGTGCTAGAAGATTAATTAGTGGGGGACCCGAAACGGCTTTCTTT
TRBJ1-3	TRBV18	-	18	-	CASSPPVRKALSGNTIYF	TGTGCCAGCTCACCACCGGTGAGGAAAGCCCTCTCTGGAAACACCATATATTTT
TRBJ2-5	TRBV20-1	-	16	TRBD2	CSAVGLAGHPQETQYF	TGCAGTGCAGTAGGGCTAGCGGGGCACCCTCAAGAGACCCAGTACTTC
TRBJ2-5	TRBV15	few	17	-	CATSRGPGGMYQETQYF	TGTGCCACCAGCAGAGGCCCAGGAGGGATGTACCAAGAGACCCAGTACTTC
TRBJ1-5	TRBV4-1	few	15	-	CASSPRTGDGQPQHF	TGCGCCAGCAGCCCACGGACTGGGGACGGTCAGCCCCAGCATTTT
TRBJ2-1	TRBV6-1	few	16	-	CASSSSRRFSYNEQFF	TGTGCCAGCAGCTCTTCCAGGAGGTTCTCCTACAATGAGCAGTTCTTC
TRBJ1-5	TRBV4-2	-	14	-	CASSQDGVGQPQHF	TGTGCCAGCAGCCAAGATGGAGTGGGTCAGCCCCAGCATTTT
TRBJ2-1	TRBV20-1	few	16	TRBD2	CSARDLPGGNYNEQFF	TGCAGTGCTAGAGATTTACCGGGGGGGAATTACAATGAGCAGTTCTTC
TRBJ2-5	TRBV10-3	-	14	-	CAIRADNLQETQYF	TGTGCCATCAGGGCCGATAACCTTCAAGAGACCCAGTACTTC
TRBJ2-7	TRBV28	many	12	-	CASSLWGYEQYF	TGTGCCAGCAGTTTATGGGGGTACGAGCAGTACTTC
TRBJ2-5	TRBV5-1	many	15	TRBD2	CASRRRLADQETQYF	TGCGCCAGCAGGAGGCGACTAGCGGACCAAGAGACCCAGTACTTC
TRBJ2-7	TRBV7-2	-	14	TRBD1	CASSQQTGADEQYF	TGTGCCAGCAGCCAACAGACAGGGGCGGATGAGCAGTACTTC
TRBJ2-7	TRBV12-3/TRBV12-4	-	13	TRBD2	CASSLIGLAGQSF	TGTGCCAGCAGTTTAATCGGACTAGCGGGGCAGAGCTTC
TRBJ2-1	TRBV9	few	15	-	CASSPWSGDYNEQFF	TGTGCCAGCAGCCCGTGGTCCGGGGACTACAATGAGCAGTTCTTC
TRBJ2-7	TRBV20-1	many	15	-	CSARGRGQRSYEQYF	TGCAGTGCTAGAGGGAGGGGGCAAAGATCCTACGAGCAGTACTTC
TRBJ2-1	TRBV5-1	medium-sized	15	-	CASSLGQGGYNEQFF	TGCGCCAGCAGCTTGGGACAGGGAGGCTACAATGAGCAGTTCTTC
TRBJ2-3	TRBV20-1	-	17	TRBD1	CSASAGQGLWSTDTQYF	TGCAGTGCTAGTGCCGGACAGGGGTTATGGAGCACAGATACGCAGTATTTT
TRBJ1-1	TRBV12-3/TRBV12-4	few	15	-	CASSLTGGRNTEAFF	TGTGCCAGCAGTTTGACGGGTGGGAGGAACACTGAAGCTTTCTTT
TRBJ2-4	TRBV15	few	16	TRBD2	CATSIWPGTSPNIQYF	TGTGCCACCAGCATCTGGCCCGGGACTAGTCCAAACATTCAGTACTTC
TRBJ2-1	TRBV7-2	few	13	-	CASTTDSYNEQFF	TGTGCCAGCACCACGGACTCATACAATGAGCAGTTCTTC
TRBJ1-5	TRBV6-5	-	14	-	CASSSGRVGQPQHF	TGTGCCAGCAGTTCAGGCAGGGTGGGTCAGCCCCAGCATTTT
TRBJ1-4	TRBV6-5	few	16	-	CASSYSIGWEFEKLFF	TGTGCCAGCAGTTACTCGATCGGATGGGAGTTTGAAAAACTGTTTTTT
TRBJ1-2	TRBV20-1	-	14	-	CSARMRGGDYGYTF	TGCAGTGCTAGAATGAGGGGAGGGGACTATGGCTACACCTTC